Following are 25 T cell receptor beta chains from one sample sequenced in a study of CD8+ T cells in alopecia areata. The sequencing template was cDNA reverse transcribed from extracted RNA. Profiled with immunoSEQ multiplex PCR; TCRdb holds only in-frame clones, not every one. The sample has about 210,000 clones; 50% to 75% are singletons. Treatment indicated: oral pan-JAK inhibitor, 5-10 mg twice daily. This specimen consisted of CD4+ T cells sorted from blood, obtained at week 4, from a patient treated with tofacitinib. The receptor source for this set is a human donor with alopecia areata.

This clone was seen a handful of times. The chain combines TRBV29-1 with TRBJ2-7; 12 bases are shared with TRBD2. This CDR3 has 13 amino acids. After removal of 7 bases from V and 1 base from J, the junction contained 2 bases not matched to a gene. CDR1 and CDR2 (germline): SQVTM, ANQGSEA. DNA of the CDR3: TGCAGCGCAACTAGCGGGGGGTCCTACGAGCAGTACTTC. This translates into CSATSGGSYEQYF.

This sequence joins TRBV30 and TRBJ1-5; possibly TRBD1 for D (6 bases). The CDR3 is 15 amino acids. V lost 0 bases, J lost 0 bases, and 9 bases lay in between. Germline CDR1 GTSNPN, CDR2 SVGIG (reference sequence). The CDR3 reads CAWSVQGLSNQPQHF. In DNA form, the CDR3 reads TGTGCCTGGAGTGTACAGGGTCTTAGCAATCAGCCCCAGCATTTT.

The chain is built from TRBV9 and TRBJ2-5; TRBD1 aligns across 7 bases. The CDR3 totals 14 residues. With V trimmed by 4 bases and J by 9 bases, 12 bases remained unmatched. Germline CDR1 and CDR2: SGDLS and YYNGEE. CDR3 region: CASSSGTVAEAQYF. The CDR3 DNA reads as TGTGCCAGCAGCTCAGGGACAGTCGCGGAGGCCCAGTACTTC.

The chain couples TRBV30 to TRBJ1-5; D perhaps matches TRBD1 (6 bases). The germline gives CDR1 GTSNPN, CDR2 SVGIG (reference sequence). This CDR3 spans 13 amino acids. Trimming cost V 3 bases and J 6 bases, with 12 bases left between them. CDR3: CAWSSGDGQPQHF. The CDR3 bases are TGTGCCTGGAGCTCAGGGGACGGTCAGCCCCAGCATTTT.

The rearrangement joins TRBV6-6 to TRBJ1-2; maybe TRBD1 (5 bases). CDR1 and CDR2 from the germline V gene are MNHNY and SVGAGI (reference sequence). CDR3 size: 14 residues. V was trimmed by 5 bases and J by 2 bases, leaving 12 bases between them. This CDR3 is CASSRRGGNYGYTF. CDR3 in DNA: TGTGCCAGCAGTCGTCGCGGGGGGAACTATGGCTACACCTTC.

V is TRBV6-5 and J is TRBJ2-3; TRBD1 matches 9 bases. Germline V gene lookup returns CDR1 MNHEY and CDR2 SVGAGI. Germline trimming cut 8 bases from V and 3 bases from J; bases unmatched to any gene: 9. The CDR3 runs 15 residues. The CDR3: CASRVTGGLTDTQYF. In DNA form, the CDR3 reads TGTGCCAGCCGAGTGACAGGGGGATTGACAGATACGCAGTATTTT.

Points on this clone: An end of the junction does not agree with germline; a read error may underlie this. The CDR3 sequence is CASREGVTWGTEAFF. In DNA form, the CDR3 reads TGTGCCAGCAGGGAAGGGGTCACCTGGGGAACTGAAGCTTTCTTT. The chain joins TRBV6-1 to TRBJ1-1; D might be TRBD1 (5 bases). The CDR3 contains 15 residues. The germline CDR1 and CDR2 sequences are MNHNS and SASEGT.

This chain links TRBV5-1 with TRBJ2-1; 10 nucleotides align to TRBD2. This CDR3 is 15 amino acids long. Trimming took 4 bases from V and 9 from J; bases not matched to a gene: 10. CDR1 and CDR2 from the germline V gene are SGHRS and YFSETQ. CDR3 sequence: CASSRSGGADSEQFF. As DNA, the CDR3 is TGCGCCAGCAGCCGAAGCGGGGGGGCCGACAGTGAGCAGTTCTTC.

This clone has just a few counts. The CDR3 region is CATTSTDTQYF. CDR3 in DNA: TGTGCCACTACAAGCACAGATACGCAGTATTTT. V and J are TRBV10-3 and TRBJ2-3; D ambiguous. The CDR3 consists of 11 residues. Per germline, CDR1 ENHRY and CDR2 SYGVKD. V lost 10 bases to trimming and J lost 0 bases, with 5 bases between them.

The chain joins TRBV9 to TRBJ1-2; TRBD1 aligns across 8 bases. Germline trimming cut 0 bases from V and 5 bases from J; bases unmatched to any gene: 9. The CDR3 runs 16 residues. CDR1 is SGDLS, CDR2 YYNGEE, per germline. CDR3 coding DNA: TGTGCCAGCAGCGTAGGATCGGGGACAGGTGATTATGGCTACACCTTC. Translation: CASSVGSGTGDYGYTF.

The V and J genes are TRBV9 and TRBJ2-7; no firm D call. CDR1 and CDR2 from the germline V gene are SGDLS and YYNGEE. V dropped 4 bases and J dropped 0 bases, with 14 bases sitting between them. This CDR3 has 15 amino acids. The CDR3: CASSTNPHNSYEQYF. The CDR3 bases are TGTGCCAGCAGCACCAACCCCCACAACTCCTACGAGCAGTACTTC.

This clone was observed a handful of times. This rearrangement joins TRBV7-8 to TRBJ1-5, with a weak D call TRBD1 (5 bases). V was shortened by 5 bases and J by 0 bases, with 11 bases between the two germline ends. CDR3 length equals 15 residues. From germline, CDR1 is SGHVS and CDR2 FQNEAQ. CDR3: CASSPGRISNQPQHF. The CDR3 nucleotides read TGTGCCAGCAGCCCGGGACGGATTAGCAATCAGCCCCAGCATTTT.

This chain uses TRBV29-1 with TRBJ1-2; 8 bases align to TRBD1. The CDR3 sequence is 12 residues long. Germline V gene lookup returns CDR1 SQVTM and CDR2 ANQGSEA. The CDR3 spells CALFGQGLGYTF. The CDR3 coding sequence is TGCGCATTATTCGGACAGGGACTTGGCTACACCTTC.

Here the CDR3 DNA reads TGTGCCAGCAGCTTAACACCGGGACAGGGGATATGGTCACCCCTCCACTTT. It yields the protein CASSLTPGQGIWSPLHF. V usage is TRBV7-2 and J usage is TRBJ1-6; 10 positions match TRBD1. The germline V gene has CDR1 SGHTA and CDR2 FQGNSA. The CDR3 is 17 amino acids. Trimming removed 2 bases from V and 10 bases from J; junction bases left unmatched: 11.

The chain uses TRBV7-2 and TRBJ2-7; 9 bases are shared with TRBD2. This CDR3 is 16 amino acids long. CDR1 SGHTA and CDR2 FQGNSA come from the germline V gene. Trimming cost V 2 bases and J 3 bases; bases outside gene matches: 8. The CDR3 DNA sequence: TGTGCCAGCAGCTTATCGAGGGGACTAGCAAGCTACGAGCAGTACTTC. It codes for CASSLSRGLASYEQYF.

V is TRBV30 and J is TRBJ1-5, with a possible D match to TRBD1 (6 bases). In germline, CDR1 is GTSNPN, CDR2 SVGIG (reference sequence). The CDR3 contains 15 residues. V lost 0 bases and J 6 bases, leaving 15 bases between the germline ends. Here the CDR3 DNA reads TGTGCCTGGAGTGTAATGGGGGGCAGAAGTCAGCCCCAGCATTTT. Amino acids: CAWSVMGGRSQPQHF. The full variable domain, its missing parts supplied by reference TRBV30 and TRBJ1-5, is SQTIHQWPATLVQPVGSPLSLECTVEGTSNPNLYWYRQAAGRGLQLLFYSVGIGQISSEVPQNLSASRPQDRQFILSSKKLLLSDSGFYLCAWSVMGGRSQPQHFGDGTRLSIL.

This rearrangement joins TRBV7-8 to TRBJ1-6; 11 bases fit TRBD1. Trimming removed 4 bases from V and 8 bases from J; junction bases left unmatched: 7. There are 16 residues in the CDR3. Looked up from germline, CDR1 is SGHVS and CDR2 is FQNEAQ. CDR3 sequence (DNA): TGTGCCAGCAGCTCGTGGGACAGGGGGGGGGATTCACCCCTCCACTTT. It specifies CASSSWDRGGDSPLHF.

The J gene is TRBJ1-2, the V gene TRBV4-3, with D unresolved. There are 13 residues in the CDR3. Trimming removed 1 base from V and 8 bases from J, with 11 bases in between. Germline CDR1 reads LGHNA; CDR2 reads YSLEER. CDR3 region: CASSQGRTEGYTF. As DNA, the CDR3 is TGCGCCAGCAGCCAAGGGAGGACGGAGGGCTACACCTTC.

J is TRBJ1-2 and V is TRBV30; 11 bases match TRBD1. J gave up 4 bases and V 6 bases, and 4 bases lay outside the gene matches. This CDR3 comprises 13 residues. Germline-derived CDR1 and CDR2 are GTSNPN and SVGIG (reference sequence). The DNA of the CDR3 is TGTGCCTGCGGGACAGGGGGAAGCTATGGCTACACCTTC. This translates into CACGTGGSYGYTF.

The CDR3, as DNA: TGTGCCAGCAGCAGTGGACGGGGAACCTACGAGCAGTACTTC. It yields the protein CASSSGRGTYEQYF. The chain combines TRBV6-5 with TRBJ2-7; D possibly corresponds to TRBD2 (5 bases). CDR3 length: 14 residues. With 6 bases removed from V and 2 bases from J, the gap between germline ends came to 14 bases. In germline, CDR1 is MNHEY, CDR2 SVGAGI.

This clone was seen more than once but under ten times. The rearrangement links TRBV6-5 to TRBJ1-2; 8 bases are shared with TRBD1. The germline gives CDR1 MNHEY, CDR2 SVGAGI. After removal of 4 bases from V and 8 bases from J, the junction contained 6 bases not matched to a gene. The CDR3 consists of 13 residues. This CDR3 reads CASSFLTGDGYTF. The CDR3 bases are TGTGCCAGCAGTTTCCTGACAGGGGACGGCTACACCTTC.

The chain combines TRBV29-1 with TRBJ2-2, with 8 bases aligning to TRBD2. V trimming: 7 bases; J trimming: 2 bases; junction bases outside the gene matches: 6. CDR3 length equals 14 residues. CDR1 SQVTM and CDR2 ANQGSEA come from the germline V gene. The CDR3 protein is CSATGGANTGELFF. Written as DNA, the CDR3 is TGCAGCGCCACGGGGGGGGCCAACACCGGGGAGCTGTTTTTT.

This clone was recorded once. The chain carries TRBV11-1 and TRBJ1-6; TRBD1 matches 11 bases. The CDR3 length is 15 residues. J lost 9 bases, V lost 3 bases, and 4 bases had no gene match. Germline-derived CDR1 and CDR2 are SGHAT and FQDESV (reference sequence). The CDR3 DNA follows: TGTGCCAGCAGCTTCGGACAGGGGGCTTCTTCACCCCTCCACTTT. Amino acid sequence: CASSFGQGASSPLHF.

This sequence joins TRBV7-2 and TRBJ2-7, with 8 nucleotides matching TRBD2. CDR3 size: 13 residues. Germline V gene sequence: CDR1 SGHTA, CDR2 FQGNSA. J was trimmed by 4 bases and V by 4 bases; bases with no gene match: 3. The CDR3 region has the DNA TGTGCCAGCAGCTCCGGGACTAGGTACGAGCAGTACTTC. This encodes CASSSGTRYEQYF.

The V and J genes are TRBV19 and TRBJ1-1; 8 bases align to TRBD1. The germline CDR1 and CDR2 sequences are LNHDA and SQIVND (reference sequence). The ends lost 5 bases at V and 4 bases at J; junction bases unmatched: 12. This CDR3 has 16 residues. DNA of the CDR3: TGTGCCAGTAGTCCACTCGGACAGGGAGGCATCACTGAAGCTTTCTTT. This gives the protein CASSPLGQGGITEAFF.